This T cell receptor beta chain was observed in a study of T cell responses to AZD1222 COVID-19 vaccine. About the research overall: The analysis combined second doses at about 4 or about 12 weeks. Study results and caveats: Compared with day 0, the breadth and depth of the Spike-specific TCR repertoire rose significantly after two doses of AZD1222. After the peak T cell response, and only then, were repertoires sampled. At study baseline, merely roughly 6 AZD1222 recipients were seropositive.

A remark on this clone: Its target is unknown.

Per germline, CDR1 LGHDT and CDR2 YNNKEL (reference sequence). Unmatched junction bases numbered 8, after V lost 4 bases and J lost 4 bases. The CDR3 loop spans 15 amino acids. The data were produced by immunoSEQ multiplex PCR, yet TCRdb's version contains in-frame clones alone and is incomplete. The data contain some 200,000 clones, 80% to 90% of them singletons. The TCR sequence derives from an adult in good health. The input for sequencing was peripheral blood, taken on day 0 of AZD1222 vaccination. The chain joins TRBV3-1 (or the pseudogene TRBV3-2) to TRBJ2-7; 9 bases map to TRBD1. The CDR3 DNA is TGTGCCAGCAGCCCCCTAAGGGACAGGGCATACGAGCAGTACTTC. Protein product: CASSPLRDRAYEQYF.